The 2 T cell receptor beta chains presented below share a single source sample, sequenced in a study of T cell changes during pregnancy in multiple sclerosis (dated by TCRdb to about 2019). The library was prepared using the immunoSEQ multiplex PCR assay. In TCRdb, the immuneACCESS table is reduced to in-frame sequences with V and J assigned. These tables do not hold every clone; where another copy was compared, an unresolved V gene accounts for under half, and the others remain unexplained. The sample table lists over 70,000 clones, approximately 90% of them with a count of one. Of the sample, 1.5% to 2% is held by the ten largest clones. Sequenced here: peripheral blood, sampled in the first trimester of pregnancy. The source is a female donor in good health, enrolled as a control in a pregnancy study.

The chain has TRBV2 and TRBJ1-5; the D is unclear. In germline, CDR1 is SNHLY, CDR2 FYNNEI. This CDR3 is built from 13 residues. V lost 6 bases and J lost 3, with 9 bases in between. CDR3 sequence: CASRVVINQPQHF. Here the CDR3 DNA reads TGTGCCAGCAGGGTAGTTATCAATCAGCCCCAGCATTTT.

CDR3 sequence: CAWRTGVDYGYTF. In DNA form, the CDR3 reads TGTGCCTGGAGGACAGGGGTTGACTATGGCTACACCTTC. The chain joins TRBV30 to TRBJ1-2; 8 bases fit TRBD1. The germline V gene encodes CDR1 GTSNPN and CDR2 SVGIG (reference sequence). V dropped 3 bases and J dropped 3; count of bases not matched to a gene: 3. The CDR3 has 13 amino acids.